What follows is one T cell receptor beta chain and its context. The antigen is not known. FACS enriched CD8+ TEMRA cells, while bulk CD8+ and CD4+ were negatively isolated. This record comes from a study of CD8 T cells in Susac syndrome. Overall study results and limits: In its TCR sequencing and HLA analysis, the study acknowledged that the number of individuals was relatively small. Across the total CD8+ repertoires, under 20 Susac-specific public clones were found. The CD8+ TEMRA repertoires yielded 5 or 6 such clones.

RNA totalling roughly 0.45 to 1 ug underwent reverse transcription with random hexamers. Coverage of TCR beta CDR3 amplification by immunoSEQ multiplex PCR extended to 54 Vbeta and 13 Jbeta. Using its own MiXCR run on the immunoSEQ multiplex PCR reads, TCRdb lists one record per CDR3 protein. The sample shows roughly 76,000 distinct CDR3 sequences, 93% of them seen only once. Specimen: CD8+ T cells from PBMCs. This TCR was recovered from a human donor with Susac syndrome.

CDR3: CASSLEGVGQPQHF. The CDR3 DNA follows: TGTGCCAGCAGCTTGGAGGGGGTAGGCCAGCCCCAGCATTTT. The V gene is TRBV5-5, the J gene TRBJ1-5; tentatively, D is TRBD1 (6 bases). The germline V gene has CDR1 SGHKS and CDR2 YYEKEE (reference sequence). There are 14 residues in the CDR3. Trimming left V 0 bases short and J 7 bases short, with 11 bases between.